Listed below are T cell receptor beta chains from one sample, sequenced in a study of CD8 T cells in ankylosing spondylitis. TCRdb ran MiXCR on the 5' RACE reads and lists one entry per CDR3 protein. This table holds around 250,000 distinct CDR3 sequences, 15% to 20% found once. Sequencing used blood, either unsorted or a sorted T cell fraction (not recorded which). Receptors originate from a male donor with ankylosing spondylitis or in good health (not recorded which). The CDR3 runs from the conserved cysteine through the conserved F or W. The D gene is left open where the match is weak. Not every row has a clone size; where given, it reads once, few, many or a size class.

v_call	j_call	d_call	clone_size	cdr3_nt	cdr3_aa
TRBV7-2	TRBJ1-6	NA	many	TGTGCCAGCAGCTTAGCGTCTTTTTGCTGCTCCTATAATTCACCCCTCCACTTT	CASSLASFCCSYNSPLHF
TRBV9	TRBJ2-2	TRBD1	few	TGTGCCAGCAGCCTCGGGACAGGACGGGACACCGGGGAGCTGTTTTTT	CASSLGTGRDTGELFF
TRBV7-6	TRBJ1-4	NA	few	TGTGCCAGCAGCCCAGCTTTCGGTGAAAAACTGTTTTTT	CASSPAFGEKLFF
TRBV29-1	TRBJ2-1	NA	NA	TGCAGCGTTGAAGATCGTAGTTCGGGGGAGCAGTTCTTC	CSVEDRSSGEQFF
TRBV29-1	TRBJ1-1	TRBD1	NA	TGCAGCGTTGAAGGTATCTGGACAGGGGGACCTGAAGCTTTCTTT	CSVEGIWTGGPEAFF
TRBV20-1	TRBJ2-5	NA	NA	TGCAGTGCTAGAGAGGGAGCAGGCAAGCAAGAGACCCAGTACTTC	CSAREGAGKQETQYF
TRBV4-1	TRBJ2-1	TRBD1	NA	TGCGCCAGCAGCCAAGATCTATCGTTAGCTCGGACAGGGGTAGGAAATGAGCAGTTCTTC	CASSQDLSLARTGVGNEQFF
TRBV4-3	TRBJ2-1	NA	NA	TGCGCCAGCAGCCAAGATCGTTCGGGGAACTACAATGAGCAGTTCTTC	CASSQDRSGNYNEQFF
TRBV20-1	TRBJ2-3	TRBD2	few	TGCAGTGCTACCTCCGTTAGCGGGAGGGCCTATGATACGCAGTATTTT	CSATSVSGRAYDTQYF
TRBV6-2/TRBV6-3	TRBJ2-5	TRBD2	NA	TGTGCCAGCAGTTGGGGGACTAGCGGGAGGGTCTTGGAGACCCAGTACTTC	CASSWGTSGRVLETQYF
TRBV6-9	TRBJ1-1	NA	few	TGTGCCACCCAGGGTGCGGGCACTGAAGCTTTCTTT	CATQGAGTEAFF
TRBV29-1	TRBJ2-1	TRBD1	many	TGCAGCGTTGAAGGGGACAGGGAAGACAATGAGCAGTTCTTC	CSVEGDREDNEQFF
TRBV7-8	TRBJ2-5	NA	NA	TGTGCCAGCACGTCAACCCCGGGGTTCAACCAAGAGACCCAGTACTTC	CASTSTPGFNQETQYF
TRBV5-1	TRBJ2-7	NA	NA	TGCGCCAGCAGCCCGACCCAGGCCAGCTCCTACGAGCAGTACTTC	CASSPTQASSYEQYF
TRBV29-1	TRBJ2-2	NA	many	TGCAGCGTAGAGACAGCCCAGACCGGGGAGCTGTTTTTT	CSVETAQTGELFF
TRBV5-1	TRBJ1-1	TRBD1	few	TGCGCCAGCAGCCCACCTAGGACAGGCGCCGGGGACACTGAAGCTTTCTTT	CASSPPRTGAGDTEAFF
TRBV5-6	TRBJ1-2	NA	few	TGTGCCAGCAGCCAGGGACCGACTAACTATGGCTACACCTTC	CASSQGPTNYGYTF